The clone carrying this T cell receptor beta chain has only a few counts. Clones were sequenced by immunoSEQ multiplex PCR, and TCRdb holds only the in-frame ones, with some missing. The top ten clones hold around 1% of a sample with hundreds of thousands of clones, under 95% of them seen once. These data come from a study of T cell responses to AZD1222 COVID-19 vaccine. Trimming took off 3 bases at V and 11 bases at J, with 11 bases between the two ends. The CDR3 spans 11 residues. The germline gives CDR1 SGHRS, CDR2 YFSETQ. The sequenced sample was peripheral blood, obtained on day 0 of MenACWY control vaccination. The rearrangement joins TRBV5-1 to TRBJ1-2; no clear D. This sequence was found in an adult in good health. The CDR3 nucleotides are TGCGCCAGCAGCTCCCACAGTATTTACACCTTC. Amino acids: CASSSHSIYTF.